This passage covers 32 T cell receptor beta chains from one sample sequenced in a study of shared clonotypes between healthy human individuals. The table came from immunoSEQ multiplex PCR; TCRdb's copy has only in-frame clones and leaves some out. The table includes 600,000 or so clones, nearly 98% detected once. CD8 cells classed as naive were CD45RO-negative and positively selected for CCR7, excluding terminally differentiated effector memory CD45RA+ cells. Sequenced sample: naive CD8+ T cells sorted from blood. Every receptor here comes from a man aged 25-45 years in good health.

The J gene is TRBJ2-7, the V gene TRBV7-2, with D tentatively TRBD2 (5 bases). CDR1 and CDR2 from the germline V gene are SGHTA and FQGNSA. V dropped 4 bases and J dropped 3 bases, with 10 bases sitting between them. This CDR3 has 13 residues. For the CDR3, the DNA is TGTGCCAGCAGCTCGAGGGTGCACTACGAGCAGTACTTC. This translates into CASSSRVHYEQYF.

CDR3 sequence (DNA): TGTGCCAGCAGCAATTCGGGACAGGGGTACGAGCAGTACTTC. Amino acid sequence: CASSNSGQGYEQYF. This chain joins TRBV14 and TRBJ2-7, with 10 bases lining up with TRBD1. The germline CDR1 and CDR2 sequences are SGHDN and FVKESK. Germline trimming cut 5 bases from V and 4 bases from J; bases unmatched to any gene: 5. CDR3 length equals 14 residues.

The chain couples TRBV15 to TRBJ2-3; 9 bases are shared with TRBD2. Per germline, CDR1 LNHNV and CDR2 YYDKDF (reference sequence). The CDR3 is 15 amino acids. V dropped 4 bases and J dropped 1; count of bases not matched to a gene: 3. CDR3 sequence (DNA): TGTGCCACCAGCACCTCTAGCGGGGGCACAGATACGCAGTATTTT. It codes for CATSTSSGGTDTQYF.

The rearrangement joins TRBV7-9 to TRBJ2-7; TRBD2 agrees at 8 bases. V lost 6 bases and J lost 2; bases outside the gene matches: 15. This CDR3 has 17 amino acids. In germline, CDR1 is SEHNR, CDR2 FQNEAQ (reference sequence). The CDR3 protein is CASSPRASGSGTYEQYF. The CDR3 DNA reads as TGTGCCAGCAGTCCACGAGCTAGTGGTAGCGGGACCTACGAGCAGTACTTC.

The gene calls are TRBV6-4 and TRBJ1-2; 9 positions agree with TRBD1. V was pared by 0 bases and J by 4 bases, with 6 bases of the junction left unmatched. The CDR3 is 16 residues long. CDR1 is MRHNA and CDR2 is SNTAGT in the germline V gene. CDR3 DNA: TGTGCCAGCAGTGACTCGATAGGACAGGGGCTCTATGGCTACACCTTC. Its translation is CASSDSIGQGLYGYTF.

The rearrangement uses TRBV6-1 and TRBJ1-5, with no clear D. The CDR3 length is 14 residues. Trimming removed 2 bases at V and 11 bases at J, with 16 bases between. The germline V gene has CDR1 MNHNS and CDR2 SASEGT. The CDR3 reads CASSEYGNWATQHF. The CDR3 DNA reads TGTGCCAGCAGTGAATACGGAAATTGGGCAACCCAGCATTTT.

This chain's CDR3 is CASSEGTPEGRYEQYF. DNA of the CDR3: TGCGCCAGCAGTGAGGGCACCCCCGAGGGGAGGTACGAGCAGTACTTC. The rearrangement joins TRBV10-1 to TRBJ2-7; D is possibly TRBD2 (6 bases). CDR3 length: 16 amino acids. Germline CDR1 WNHNN, CDR2 SYGVQD (reference sequence). Trimming took 2 bases from V and 4 from J, leaving 18 bases between them.

A remark on this clone: Other DNA sequences from this sample encode an identical CDR3 as well. The chain couples TRBV27 to TRBJ2-7; D is undetermined. CDR1 MNHEY and CDR2 SMNVEV come from the germline V gene (reference sequence). This CDR3 has 12 residues. The V gene lost 8 bases and the J gene lost 2 bases, with 10 bases spanning the gap. CDR3: CASSSTAYEQYF. CDR3 sequence (DNA): TGTGCCAGCTCGAGTACAGCCTACGAGCAGTACTTC.

The genes are TRBV28 and TRBJ1-5; TRBD1 is a possible D gene (5 bases). Germline V gene sequence: CDR1 MDHEN, CDR2 SYDVKM. This CDR3 contains 18 residues. Between the trimmed V and J ends, which lost 7 bases and 3 bases, there was a span of 25 bases. The CDR3 region is CASTLGRGGVRVNQPQHF. DNA of the CDR3: TGTGCCAGCACCCTAGGGAGGGGCGGGGTGCGGGTCAATCAGCCCCAGCATTTT.

This rearrangement joins TRBV7-9 to TRBJ2-3; 14 bases line up with TRBD2. With V trimmed by 4 bases and J by 8 bases, 2 bases remained unmatched. CDR3 size: 14 residues. Germline assignment: CDR1 SEHNR and CDR2 FQNEAQ (reference sequence). CDR3 sequence reads: CASSSGLAGVTQYF. The CDR3, as DNA: TGTGCCAGCAGCTCGGGACTAGCGGGAGTTACGCAGTATTTT.

The chain couples TRBV28 to TRBJ2-1, with 8 bases lining up with TRBD2. With 5 bases clipped from V and 9 bases from J, the junction kept 24 bases outside the gene matches. CDR3 length equals 19 residues. Germline V lookup: CDR1 MDHEN, CDR2 SYDVKM. In DNA, the CDR3 is TGTGCCAGCAGTCCACAAGCAGGGGTTATCGAGCGGGAGCGGTTTGAGCAGTTCTTC. Translating it yields CASSPQAGVIERERFEQFF.

The V gene is TRBV27, the J gene TRBJ2-7, with a tentative D call TRBD2 (6 bases). The germline V gene encodes CDR1 MNHEY and CDR2 SMNVEV (reference sequence). The CDR3 runs to 15 residues. The V end was cut by 0 bases, the J end by 4 bases, with 13 bases between. CDR3 sequence: CASSLSGGISYEQYF. In DNA, the CDR3 is TGTGCCAGCAGTTTATCGGGGGGAATCTCTTACGAGCAGTACTTC.

The CDR3 region has the DNA TGTGCCAGCAGTTTACGGGAATGGGGTGATGAGCAGTTCTTC. Translated: CASSLREWGDEQFF. The chain links TRBV27 to TRBJ2-1; a possible D gene is TRBD2 (5 bases). The V end was cut by 2 bases, the J end by 8 bases, with 13 bases between. The CDR3 sequence is 14 residues long. Germline CDR1 reads MNHEY; CDR2 reads SMNVEV (reference sequence).

Regarding this clone: At one end the junction does not follow the germline gene, possibly because of a read error. The rearrangement links TRBV7-7 to TRBJ2-1; 10 positions agree with TRBD2. There are 14 residues in the CDR3. CDR1 and CDR2 from the germline V gene are SSHAT and FNYEAQ (reference sequence). The CDR3 sequence: CASSSSSGSNEQFF. The CDR3 DNA sequence: TGTGCTAGCAGCTCATCTAGCGGGAGCAATGAGCAGTTCTTC.

This chain joins TRBV5-6 and TRBJ2-7, with a possible D match to TRBD1 (6 bases). Germline-derived CDR1 and CDR2 are SGHDT and YYEEEE. This CDR3 is built from 12 residues. The V end lost 2 bases, the J end lost 6 bases, and 9 bases lay between the germline ends. CDR3 residues: CASSFPRGEQYF. In DNA, the CDR3 is TGTGCCAGCAGCTTCCCCAGGGGCGAGCAGTACTTC. Full variable domain (outside the CDR3, taken from reference TRBV5-6 and TRBJ2-7): DAGVTQSPTHLIKTRGQQVTLRCSPKSGHDTVSWYQQALGQGPQFIFQYYEEEERQRGNFPDRFSGHQFPNYSSELNVNALLLGDSALYLCASSFPRGEQYFGPGTRLTVT.

This clone occurred once. V is TRBV7-8 and J is TRBJ2-2; 10 bases line up with TRBD2. Germline CDR1 reads SGHVS; CDR2 reads FQNEAQ. V lost 3 bases, J lost 0 bases, and 4 bases stayed unmatched. The length of the CDR3 is 17 residues. The CDR3 protein is CASSFTSGMANTGELFF. The CDR3 DNA sequence: TGTGCCAGCAGCTTTACTAGCGGGATGGCGAACACCGGGGAGCTGTTTTTT.

The rearrangement joins TRBV27 to TRBJ2-3; D ambiguous. V lost 3 bases to trimming and J lost 5 bases, with 12 bases between them. The CDR3 length is 14 residues. Germline loops: CDR1 MNHEY, CDR2 SMNVEV (reference sequence). CDR3 coding DNA: TGTGCCAGCAGTTTGGGGATCGGCGGAGATACGCAGTATTTT. It is translated as CASSLGIGGDTQYF.

A word on this clone: The sample holds other DNA sequences that translate to the same CDR3. This rearrangement joins TRBV30 to TRBJ2-7; the D is unclear. From germline, CDR1 is GTSNPN and CDR2 SVGIG (reference sequence). The CDR3 is 13 amino acids. The ends were cut back, 0 bases at V and 1 base at J, with 7 bases in the middle. The CDR3 bases are TGTGCCTGGAGTGTATTGGGGTCCTACGAGCAGTACTTC. This sequence encodes CAWSVLGSYEQYF.

The gene calls are TRBV2 and TRBJ2-2; D is possibly TRBD1 (5 bases). This CDR3 is built from 17 residues. CDR1 and CDR2 (germline): SNHLY, FYNNEI. The V end lost 2 bases, the J end lost 0 bases, and 13 bases lay between the germline ends. CDR3 sequence (DNA): TGTGCCAGCAGTGAACCAATTGACAGTACGAACACCGGGGAGCTGTTTTTT. Amino acid sequence: CASSEPIDSTNTGELFF.

This sequence joins TRBV14 and TRBJ2-5; TRBD2 is a possible D gene (7 bases). Per the germline V gene, CDR1 is SGHDN and CDR2 is FVKESK. The CDR3 sequence is 16 residues long. Trimming left V 0 bases short and J 5 bases short, with 16 bases between. The CDR3 nucleotides are TGTGCCAGCAGCCAAGAGTTCCGGGGGGCGAGGGAGACCCAGTACTTC. This gives the protein CASSQEFRGARETQYF.

V and J are TRBV5-1 and TRBJ2-7; tentative D call: TRBD2 (6 bases). The CDR3 runs to 15 residues. Germline lookup yields CDR1 SGHRS and CDR2 YFSETQ. V gave up 4 bases and J gave up 0 bases, with 14 bases separating them. CDR3 DNA: TGCGCCAGCAGCCCGTCGGCGGGGAGCTCCTACGAGCAGTACTTC. It yields the protein CASSPSAGSSYEQYF.

The chain employs TRBV29-1 and TRBJ1-2; D gene unclear. V was pared by 8 bases and J by 3 bases, with 16 bases between. Looked up from germline, CDR1 is SQVTM and CDR2 is ANQGSEA. The CDR3 runs to 13 residues. The CDR3 bases are TGCAGCTCCATCGGTGGGGTCGACTATGGCTACACCTTC. This translates into CSSIGGVDYGYTF. Variable domain in full (rest from reference TRBV29-1 and TRBJ1-2): SAVISQKPSRDICQRGTSLTIQCQVDSQVTMMFWYRQQPGQSLTLIATANQGSEATYESGFVIDKFPISRPNLTFSTLTVSNMSPEDSSIYLCSSIGGVDYGYTFGSGTRLTVV.

This clone was recorded once. The chain recombines TRBV7-8 with TRBJ1-5; D not resolved. Between the trimmed V and J ends, which lost 4 bases and 4 bases, there was a span of 14 bases. Germline V gene data show CDR1 as SGHVS and CDR2 as FQNEAQ. This CDR3 region has 15 residues. The CDR3 bases are TGTGCCAGCAGCTCTAGCGCCGTCCTTAATCAGCCCCAGCATTTT. Its protein is CASSSSAVLNQPQHF. Filled out from reference TRBV7-8 and TRBJ1-5, the complete variable domain reads GAGVSQSPRYKVAKRGQDVALRCDPISGHVSLFWYQQALGQGPEFLTYFQNEAQLDKSGLPSDRFFAERPEGSVSTLKIQRTQQEDSAVYLCASSSSAVLNQPQHFGDGTRLSIL.

The rearrangement uses TRBV11-2 and TRBJ1-1; 8 nucleotides agree with TRBD1. This CDR3 contains 16 residues. Losses at the gene ends were 0 bases for V and 0 bases for J; bases not matched to a gene: 3. CDR1 SGHAT and CDR2 FQNNGV come from the germline V gene. The CDR3 DNA follows: TGTGCCAGCAGCTTAGAGGGACAGGTCATGAACACTGAAGCTTTCTTT. This codes for CASSLEGQVMNTEAFF. Using reference TRBV11-2 and TRBJ1-1 for the parts outside the CDR3, the full variable domain is EAGVAQSPRYKIIEKRQSVAFWCNPISGHATLYWYQQILGQGPKLLIQFQNNGVVDDSQLPKDRFSAERLKGVDSTLKIQPAKLEDSAVYLCASSLEGQVMNTEAFFGQGTRLTVV.

The chain couples TRBV7-9 to TRBJ1-2; the D gene is possibly TRBD1 (5 bases). Trimming pared 4 bases from V and 4 bases from J, leaving 13 bases between. The germline V gene has CDR1 SEHNR and CDR2 FQNEAQ (reference sequence). The CDR3 spans 14 residues. DNA of the CDR3: TGTGCCAGCAGCTCGGGAGGGGCCAGCTATGGCTACACCTTC. This encodes CASSSGGASYGYTF.

The chain has TRBV6-6 and TRBJ2-5; 7 bases are a match to TRBD1. This CDR3 is built from 15 residues. The ends lost 2 bases at V and 3 bases at J; junction bases unmatched: 6. Germline CDR1 reads MNHNY; CDR2 reads SVGAGI (reference sequence). The CDR3 DNA follows: TGTGCCAGCAGTTACCTCCGGGACAGTAAAGAGACCCAGTACTTC. As protein: CASSYLRDSKETQYF.

The V call is TRBV27, the J call TRBJ2-1; possible D gene TRBD1, 5 bases. Germline-derived CDR1 and CDR2 are MNHEY and SMNVEV (reference sequence). The CDR3 runs to 13 residues. V lost 3 bases to trimming and J lost 7 bases, with 10 bases between them. DNA of the CDR3: TGTGCCAGCAGTTTCTTAGGGGCTAATGAGCAGTTCTTC. As protein: CASSFLGANEQFF.

V usage is TRBV10-3 and J usage is TRBJ2-1; D not resolved. V shed 7 bases and J shed 7 bases, with 11 bases lying between them. Per the germline V gene, CDR1 is ENHRY and CDR2 is SYGVKD. CDR3 length: 12 amino acids. The CDR3 nucleotides read TGTGCCATCAAGGCAGAGATTAATGAGCAGTTCTTC. It is translated as CAIKAEINEQFF.

The chain carries TRBV10-3 and TRBJ2-1, with TRBD2 matching over 7 bases. The CDR3 is made up of 15 amino acids. V lost 9 bases, J lost 3 bases, and 11 bases stayed unmatched. Germline-derived CDR1 and CDR2 are ENHRY and SYGVKD. The CDR3 DNA sequence: TGTGCCATTACCCCCGAATCTAGCGGCTACAATGAGCAGTTCTTC. Protein sequence: CAITPESSGYNEQFF.

This rearrangement joins TRBV11-2 to TRBJ2-3; 11 bases map to TRBD2. Looked up from germline, CDR1 is SGHAT and CDR2 is FQNNGV. The J segment lost 4 bases and the V segment lost 2 bases, leaving 5 bases of the junction unmatched. The CDR3 has 16 residues. The CDR3 loop reads CASSLLAGGFPDTQYF. The DNA for the CDR3 is TGTGCCAGCAGCTTATTAGCGGGAGGGTTCCCAGATACGCAGTATTTT.

V usage is TRBV7-2 and J usage is TRBJ2-1; D might be TRBD2 (5 bases). V lost 5 bases, J lost 9 bases, and 11 bases lay in between. The CDR3 spans 12 residues. CDR1 is SGHTA and CDR2 is FQGNSA in the germline V gene. CDR3 sequence: CASSPDGVEQFF. In DNA form, the CDR3 reads TGTGCCAGCAGCCCCGACGGGGTTGAGCAGTTCTTC.

The rearrangement joins TRBV29-1 to TRBJ2-7; no clear D. V was pared by 5 bases and J by 2 bases, with 16 bases between. There are 14 residues in the CDR3. CDR1 and CDR2 from the germline V gene are SQVTM and ANQGSEA. The CDR3 DNA is TGCAGCGTTCTGTCATCGGGCACCCCCTACGAGCAGTACTTC. Translated, it gives CSVLSSGTPYEQYF.